This T cell receptor beta chain was sequenced during a study of T cell repertoires in cytomegalovirus infection. About the research overall: Public signatures in TCR beta pointed to CMV infection and matching HLA type.

CDR3 length: 14 residues. J gave up 3 bases and V 4 bases, and 5 bases lay outside the gene matches. Germline V CDR1 and CDR2: SEHNR, FQNEAQ (reference sequence). This clonotype was picked up a small number of times. Its specificity is unknown. General study results and limits: It was HLA-C-restricted CMV-specific TCR beta clonotypes that dominated the response ex vivo. Using cumulative public TCR beta family frequency, the authors identified those who carried CMV together with the relevant HLA.

In TCRdb, the reads were re-called with MiXCR into one record per CDR3 protein. This sample has roughly 60,000 distinct CDR3 sequences; about 30% occur once, and the top ten carry nearly 70%. The chain has TRBV7-9 and TRBJ2-7; 8 nucleotides agree with TRBD2. The TCR sequence derives from a human donor in good health (CMV status not recorded). Some clones in this sample may be carry-over from other donors' samples. Material: PBMCs, sequenced either directly or after in vitro stimulation (not recorded which). As DNA, the CDR3 is TGTGCCAGCAGCTCCCCGGGGGGGATCTACGAGCAGTACTTC. Protein sequence: CASSSPGGIYEQYF.